Described below is a single T cell receptor (beta chain) sequence and its context. This clonotype was seen only a few times. Its antigen is unknown. No much larger clone is present one base from it, and per-base qualities are unavailable. These data are taken from a study of CD8 T cells in ankylosing spondylitis (dated by TCRdb to 2017 to 2019). About the full investigation: T cell receptor beta repertoires were profiled in healthy donors and ankylosing spondylitis patients so that disease-linked TCR variants could be found. The whole study cohort included 108 healthy donors and 25 or so ankylosing spondylitis patients. Peripheral blood was sampled, and synovial fluid was also collected from ankylosing spondylitis patients.

Here is what the overall study found, with its caveats: According to the report, matched synovial fluid samples from ankylosing spondylitis patients were significantly enriched for the disease-linked clones. A CD8+ phenotype was shown by the disease-linked clones, which were found at relatively low frequencies in peripheral blood. Some of the motif variants had been reported before in the synovial fluid and blood of reactive arthritis patients, a finding that suggests common disease-initiation mechanisms. A TCR beta motif of eight highly homologous amino acid variants appeared characteristic of blood from ankylosing spondylitis patients.

TCRdb shows the sequencer as Illumina HiSeq 2500. TCR beta libraries were prepared by quantitative 5'-RACE with molecular barcodes. In the paper's pipeline: A new computational method, built on a probabilistic model of VDJ rearrangement, was used to identify disease-linked TCR variants. Through fastp at Q25 and MiXCR, TCRdb rebuilt clones from the public reads, retaining in-frame beta chains. Every entry covers one CDR3 protein and lists the most common genes and DNA from its rows. What appears here as the V and J calls and clone size reflects TCRdb's work, not the paper's. A total of roughly 200,000 distinct CDR3 sequences appear in this sample, about 26% of them only once. Approximately 6.6% of the sample rests with the top ten. The source of this sequence is a male donor with ankylosing spondylitis or in good health (not recorded which). The material sequenced was blood, either unsorted or a sorted T cell fraction (not recorded which).

The DNA is TGTGCCAGCAGCCCTCCCGGGACAGGGGTGAGGGAGCAGTACTTC. It translates as CASSPPGTGVREQYF. The chain is encoded by TRBV14 joined to TRBJ2-7; TRBD1 matches 10 bases in the middle. The CDR3 numbers 15 residues from cysteine through phenylalanine. The CDR3 DNA has 45 bases and is translated from base 1. V is cut back by 4 bases and J by 7 bases, with 10 bases in the junction unmatched. The germline V gene supplies CDR1 SGHDN and CDR2 FVKESK.